This TCR beta chain was recorded in a study of early T cells in non-severe SARS-CoV-2 infection. Study-level background: Sequencing was performed on bulk RNA from unsorted whole blood, leaving chains unpaired.

The germline V gene encodes CDR1 SQVTM and CDR2 ANQGSEA. V shed 2 bases and J 7 bases; nucleotides not matched to a gene: 10. The CDR3 is made up of 14 amino acids. Details on this clonotype: Its target is unknown.

Overall study findings and caveats: Using VDJdb, the matching emphasized anti-spike CD8 responses while missing private and CD4 specificities.

Unique molecular identifiers (one per individual cDNA molecule) were attached. One entry per CDR3 protein results from TCRdb running MiXCR on the 5' RACE reads. The sample has roughly 81,000 distinct CDR3 sequences; 5.5% to 7.5% are singletons. The receptor was isolated from an adult who was a healthcare worker with PCR-confirmed SARS-CoV-2 infection or an uninfected control (not recorded which). The chain recombines TRBV29-1 with TRBJ2-5, with 7 bases matching TRBD2. Sequences were obtained from whole blood. This CDR3 is CSVEMGGTGLTQYF. For the CDR3, the DNA is TGCAGCGTTGAAATGGGGGGGACTGGATTGACCCAGTACTTC.